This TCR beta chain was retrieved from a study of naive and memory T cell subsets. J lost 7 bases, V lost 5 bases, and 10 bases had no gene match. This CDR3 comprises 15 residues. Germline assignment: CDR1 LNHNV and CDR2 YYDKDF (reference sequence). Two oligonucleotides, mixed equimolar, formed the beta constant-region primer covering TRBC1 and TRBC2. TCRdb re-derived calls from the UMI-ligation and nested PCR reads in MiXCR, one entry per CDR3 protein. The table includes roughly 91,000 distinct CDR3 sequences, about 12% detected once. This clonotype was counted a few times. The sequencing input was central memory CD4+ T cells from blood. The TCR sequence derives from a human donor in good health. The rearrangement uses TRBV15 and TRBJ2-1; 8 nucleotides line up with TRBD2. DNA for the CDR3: TGTGCCACCAGCGGAGCGGGAGTATTCTGGAATGAGCAGTTCTTC. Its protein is CATSGAGVFWNEQFF.